The 20 T cell receptor beta chains in this list originate from one sample, sequenced in a study of blood T cell repertoires in COVID-19. Measured with immunoSEQ multiplex PCR; TCRdb has only the in-frame clones, and not every one. The sample contains about 160,000 clones, about 93% of which appear only once. The sample consisted of peripheral blood. These receptors came from a woman aged 50 to 60 with acute or convalescent COVID-19.

This chain uses TRBV29-1 with TRBJ2-1, with D perhaps matching TRBD2 (5 bases). The CDR3 is 14 amino acids. V lost 5 bases and J lost 2, with 13 bases in between. Germline loops: CDR1 SQVTM, CDR2 ANQGSEA. Here the CDR3 reads CSVWSMTTYNEQFF. CDR3 coding DNA: TGCAGCGTTTGGTCCATGACTACCTACAATGAGCAGTTCTTC.

CDR3 DNA: TGTGCCAGCGGGACAGGGAACACTGAAGCTTTCTTT. Protein product: CASGTGNTEAFF. The V call is TRBV9, the J call TRBJ1-1; 8 nucleotides line up with TRBD1. V was clipped by 7 bases and J by 1 base; unmatched bases: 0. The CDR3 has 12 amino acids. Germline CDR1 is SGDLS and CDR2 is YYNGEE. Using reference TRBV9 and TRBJ1-1 for the parts outside the CDR3, the full variable domain is DSGVTQTPKHLITATGQRVTLRCSPRSGDLSVYWYQQSLDQGLQFLIQYYNGEERAKGNILERFSAQQFPDLHSELNLSSLELGDSALYFCASGTGNTEAFFGQGTRLTVV.

V gene TRBV9 combines with J gene TRBJ2-7; 10 nucleotides line up with TRBD2. The CDR3 has 15 residues. V gave up 3 bases and J gave up 2 bases; unmatched junction bases: 5. Per the germline V gene, CDR1 is SGDLS and CDR2 is YYNGEE. The CDR3 protein is CASSATSGSTYEQYF. Written as DNA, the CDR3 is TGTGCCAGCAGCGCGACTAGCGGGTCAACCTACGAGCAGTACTTC. Variable domain in full (rest from reference TRBV9 and TRBJ2-7): DSGVTQTPKHLITATGQRVTLRCSPRSGDLSVYWYQQSLDQGLQFLIQYYNGEERAKGNILERFSAQQFPDLHSELNLSSLELGDSALYFCASSATSGSTYEQYFGPGTRLTVT.

The J gene is TRBJ2-1, the V gene TRBV2; 8 bases fit TRBD1. The ends lost 5 bases at V and 3 bases at J; junction bases unmatched: 6. This CDR3 is 15 amino acids long. CDR1 and CDR2 (germline): SNHLY, FYNNEI. CDR3: CASSPGTGNYNEQFF. The CDR3 nucleotides read TGTGCCAGCAGTCCGGGGACAGGCAACTACAATGAGCAGTTCTTC. The whole variable domain, filled in from reference TRBV2 and TRBJ2-1, reads EPEVTQTPSHQVTQMGQEVILRCVPISNHLYFYWYRQILGQKVEFLVSFYNNEISEKSEIFDDQFSVERPDGSNFTLKIRSTKLEDSAMYFCASSPGTGNYNEQFFGPGTRLTVL.

The rearrangement joins TRBV28 to TRBJ1-1, with D possibly matching TRBD1 (5 bases). Germline V gives CDR1 MDHEN, CDR2 SYDVKM. Trimming stripped 4 bases from V and 0 bases from J, with 9 bases between. The CDR3 covers 14 residues. This chain's CDR3 is CASSYPRVNTEAFF. The CDR3 DNA is TGTGCCAGCAGTTATCCCAGGGTGAACACTGAAGCTTTCTTT.

The rearrangement uses TRBV27 and TRBJ2-3; 14 nucleotides match TRBD2. Germline V gives CDR1 MNHEY, CDR2 SMNVEV (reference sequence). This CDR3 region has 16 residues. V gave up 5 bases and J gave up 6 bases; unmatched junction bases: 7. CDR3 in DNA: TGTGCCAGCAGTGCAACCGGGACTAGCGGGAGTGATACGCAGTATTTT. This translates into CASSATGTSGSDTQYF.

This chain connects TRBV7-9 to TRBJ2-5, with 7 bases that match TRBD1. After removal of 6 bases from V and 3 bases from J, the junction contained 7 bases not matched to a gene. This CDR3 has 14 amino acids. Germline CDR1 is SEHNR and CDR2 is FQNEAQ (reference sequence). The CDR3 region has the DNA TGTGCCAGCAGTTCCCGGGACAGCGAAGAGACCCAGTACTTC. This translates into CASSSRDSEETQYF.

V usage is TRBV30 and J usage is TRBJ1-2; perhaps TRBD1 as D (6 bases). In germline, CDR1 is GTSNPN, CDR2 SVGIG (reference sequence). V lost 3 bases and J lost 5, with 16 bases in between. This CDR3 has 14 amino acids. CDR3 bases: TGTGCCTGGAGGGAGACAGGCCGCGTATATGGCTACACCTTC. This codes for CAWRETGRVYGYTF.

The genes are TRBV19 and TRBJ1-5; D gene uncertain. This CDR3 spans 16 amino acids. The V gene lost 5 bases and the J gene lost 0 bases, with 14 bases spanning the gap. The germline gives CDR1 LNHDA, CDR2 SQIVND (reference sequence). The CDR3 nucleotides read TGTGCCAGTAGTGCTTCAAGAGGCACTAGCAATCAGCCCCAGCATTTT. Translation: CASSASRGTSNQPQHF.

The chain's CDR3 is CASSDSGTGGEKLFF. CDR3 bases: TGTGCCAGCAGTGACTCCGGGACGGGAGGTGAAAAACTGTTTTTT. This rearrangement joins TRBV25-1 to TRBJ1-4; the D gene is possibly TRBD1 (5 bases). Germline V gives CDR1 MGHDK, CDR2 SYGVNS. The CDR3 is made up of 15 amino acids. The V gene lost 3 bases and the J gene lost 7 bases, with 15 bases spanning the gap.

The chain employs TRBV30 and TRBJ1-1; D ambiguous. The CDR3 sequence is 12 residues long. CDR1 is GTSNPN, CDR2 SVGIG, per germline (reference sequence). The V end was cut by 3 bases, the J end by 4 bases, with 9 bases between. As DNA, the CDR3 is TGTGCCTGGAGCCGGGGAAGCACTGAAGCTTTCTTT. Its translation: CAWSRGSTEAFF.

The V call is TRBV4-3, the J call TRBJ2-3; D might be TRBD1 (6 bases). This CDR3 contains 14 residues. The germline gives CDR1 LGHNA, CDR2 YSLEER. The germline V and J ends were trimmed by 3 bases and 1 base, with 8 bases remaining between them. The CDR3 region is CASSQDSGTDTQYF. CDR3 DNA: TGCGCCAGCAGCCAGGACAGTGGCACAGATACGCAGTATTTT.

The chain recombines TRBV9 with TRBJ1-6; D gene ambiguous. The V end was cut by 10 bases, the J end by 9 bases, with 14 bases between. CDR1 and CDR2 from the germline V gene are SGDLS and YYNGEE. The CDR3 contains 12 residues. The CDR3 is CAGCPGGSPLHF. CDR3 in DNA: TGTGCCGGTTGCCCGGGAGGTTCACCCCTCCACTTT. Using reference TRBV9 and TRBJ1-6 for the parts outside the CDR3, the full variable domain is DSGVTQTPKHLITATGQRVTLRCSPRSGDLSVYWYQQSLDQGLQFLIQYYNGEERAKGNILERFSAQQFPDLHSELNLSSLELGDSALYFCAGCPGGSPLHFGNGTRLTVT.

This chain joins TRBV6-2 or TRBV6-3 and TRBJ2-3, with D perhaps TRBD2 (6 bases). The CDR3 is 15 amino acids. Trimming removed 2 bases from V and 5 bases from J, with 14 bases in between. Germline CDR1 is MNHEY and CDR2 is SVGEGT. Here the CDR3 DNA reads TGTGCCAGCAGTTACGGGGGGACGGGTCTAGATACGCAGTATTTT. This gives the protein CASSYGGTGLDTQYF.

The gene calls are TRBV5-6 and TRBJ2-1, with 10 nucleotides matching TRBD2. The germline gives CDR1 SGHDT, CDR2 YYEEEE. V dropped 0 bases and J dropped 3; count of bases not matched to a gene: 3. The CDR3 has 16 residues. CDR3 DNA sequence: TGTGCCAGCAGCTTGGCACTAGCGGGGTTCTACAATGAGCAGTTCTTC. This codes for CASSLALAGFYNEQFF.

V and J are TRBV15 and TRBJ2-5; tentatively, D is TRBD1 (6 bases). CDR3 length equals 14 residues. Trimming removed 5 bases from V and 3 bases from J, with 13 bases in between. CDR1 is LNHNV, CDR2 YYDKDF, per germline (reference sequence). The CDR3 protein is CATSRRDTEETQYF. The CDR3 bases are TGTGCCACCAGCCGCCGGGACACAGAAGAGACCCAGTACTTC.

The chain couples TRBV18 to TRBJ1-1; D is undetermined. Germline values: CDR1 KGHSH, CDR2 LQKENI. CDR3 size: 16 residues. With 2 bases removed from V and 5 bases from J, the gap between germline ends came to 18 bases. CDR3 sequence: CASSPNSLIGGTEAFF. For the CDR3, the DNA is TGTGCCAGCTCACCAAACAGTTTAATAGGAGGGACTGAAGCTTTCTTT.

The chain recombines TRBV3-1 (or the pseudogene TRBV3-2) with TRBJ2-7; D gene unclear. V lost 0 bases and J 2 bases, leaving 11 bases between the germline ends. CDR3 size: 15 residues. Germline CDR1 is LGHDT and CDR2 is YNNKEL (reference sequence). The CDR3 loop is CASSQDRGTPYEQYF. DNA of the CDR3: TGTGCCAGCAGCCAAGATCGCGGCACCCCCTACGAGCAGTACTTC.

The V and J genes are TRBV5-1 and TRBJ1-6; perhaps TRBD1 as D (6 bases). Trimming took off 7 bases at V and 0 bases at J, with 11 bases between the two ends. Germline V lookup: CDR1 SGHRS, CDR2 YFSETQ. The CDR3 contains 15 residues. CDR3 nucleotide sequence: TGCGCCAGCCGACAGGTTAGCTCCTATAATTCACCCCTCCACTTT. Residues: CASRQVSSYNSPLHF.

V is TRBV5-6 and J is TRBJ2-3, with TRBD1 as a possible D gene (7 bases). There are 15 residues in the CDR3. CDR1 and CDR2 (germline): SGHDT, YYEEEE. Trimming stripped 0 bases from V and 3 bases from J, with 11 bases between. In DNA, the CDR3 is TGTGCCAGCAGCTTGGGGCAGGGGGGAACAGATACGCAGTATTTT. This sequence encodes CASSLGQGGTDTQYF.